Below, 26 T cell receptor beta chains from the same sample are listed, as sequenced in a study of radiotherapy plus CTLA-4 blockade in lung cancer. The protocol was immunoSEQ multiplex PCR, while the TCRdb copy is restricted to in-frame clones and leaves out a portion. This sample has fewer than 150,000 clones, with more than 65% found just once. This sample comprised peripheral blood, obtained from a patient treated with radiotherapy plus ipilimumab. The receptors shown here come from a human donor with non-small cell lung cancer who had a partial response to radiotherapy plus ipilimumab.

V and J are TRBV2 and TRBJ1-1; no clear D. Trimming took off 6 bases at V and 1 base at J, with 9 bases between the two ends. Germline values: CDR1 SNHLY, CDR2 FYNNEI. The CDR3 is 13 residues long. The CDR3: CASSRTRNTEAFF. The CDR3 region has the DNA TGTGCCAGCAGCCGAACAAGGAACACTGAAGCTTTCTTT.

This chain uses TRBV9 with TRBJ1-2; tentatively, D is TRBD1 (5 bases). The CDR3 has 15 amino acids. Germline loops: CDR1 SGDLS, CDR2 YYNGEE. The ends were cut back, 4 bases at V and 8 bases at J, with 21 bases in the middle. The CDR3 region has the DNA TGTGCCAGCAGCTTCCCCCGGGGACTCTCGGAGGGCTACACCTTC. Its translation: CASSFPRGLSEGYTF.

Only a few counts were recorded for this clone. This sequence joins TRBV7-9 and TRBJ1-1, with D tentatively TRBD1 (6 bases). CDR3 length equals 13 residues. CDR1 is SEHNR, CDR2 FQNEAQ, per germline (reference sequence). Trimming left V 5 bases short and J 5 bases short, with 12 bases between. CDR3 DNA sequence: TGTGCCAGCAGCGAACAGGGTCGGACTGAAGCTTTCTTT. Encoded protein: CASSEQGRTEAFF.

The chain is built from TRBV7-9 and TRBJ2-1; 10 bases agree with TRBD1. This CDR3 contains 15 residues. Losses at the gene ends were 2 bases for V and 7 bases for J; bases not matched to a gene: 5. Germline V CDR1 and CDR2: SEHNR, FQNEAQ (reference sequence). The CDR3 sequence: CASSLSSDRGNEQFF. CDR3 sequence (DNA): TGTGCCAGCAGCTTAAGTTCGGACAGGGGGAATGAGCAGTTCTTC.

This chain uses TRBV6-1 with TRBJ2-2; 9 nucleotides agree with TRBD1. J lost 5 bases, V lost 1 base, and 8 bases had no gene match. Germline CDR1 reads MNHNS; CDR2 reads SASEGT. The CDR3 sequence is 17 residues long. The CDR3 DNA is TGTGCCAGCAGTGAAGAGTTAACAGGGACAGGGACCGGGGAGCTGTTTTTT. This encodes CASSEELTGTGTGELFF.

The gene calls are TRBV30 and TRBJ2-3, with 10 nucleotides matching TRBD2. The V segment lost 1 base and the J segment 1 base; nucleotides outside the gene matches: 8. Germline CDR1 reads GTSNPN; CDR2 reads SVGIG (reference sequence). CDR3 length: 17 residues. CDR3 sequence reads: CAWSGLAGAAGTDTQYF. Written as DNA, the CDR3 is TGTGCCTGGAGTGGGCTAGCGGGAGCCGCCGGCACAGATACGCAGTATTTT.

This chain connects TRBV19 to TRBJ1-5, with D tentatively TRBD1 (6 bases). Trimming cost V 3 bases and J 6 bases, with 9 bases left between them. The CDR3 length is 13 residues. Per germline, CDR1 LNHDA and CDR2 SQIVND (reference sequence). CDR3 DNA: TGTGCCAGTAGTATGAGGGGGTCTCAGCCCCAGCATTTT. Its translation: CASSMRGSQPQHF.

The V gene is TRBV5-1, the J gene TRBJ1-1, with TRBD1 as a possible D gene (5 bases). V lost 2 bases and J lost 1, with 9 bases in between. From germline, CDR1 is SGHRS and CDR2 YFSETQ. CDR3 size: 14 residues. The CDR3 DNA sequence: TGCGCCAGCAGCTTAGGACATACGAACACTGAAGCTTTCTTT. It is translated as CASSLGHTNTEAFF.

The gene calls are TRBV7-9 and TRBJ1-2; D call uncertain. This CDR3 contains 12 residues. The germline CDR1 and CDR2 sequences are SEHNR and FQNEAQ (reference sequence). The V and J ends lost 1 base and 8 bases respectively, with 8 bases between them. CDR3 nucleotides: TGTGCCAGCAGCTTAGGCGGGGTCGGCTACACCTTC. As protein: CASSLGGVGYTF.

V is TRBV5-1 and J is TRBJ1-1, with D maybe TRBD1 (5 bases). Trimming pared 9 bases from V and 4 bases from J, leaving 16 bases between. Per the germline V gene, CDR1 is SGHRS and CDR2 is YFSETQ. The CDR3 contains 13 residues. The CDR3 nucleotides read TGCGCCACATTCCTTATAGGGGCCACTGAAGCTTTCTTT. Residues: CATFLIGATEAFF.

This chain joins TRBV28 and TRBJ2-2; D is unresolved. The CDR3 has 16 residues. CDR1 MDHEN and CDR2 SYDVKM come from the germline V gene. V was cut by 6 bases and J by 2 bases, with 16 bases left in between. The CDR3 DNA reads TGTGCCAGCAGCCCCCCCCAGGTTAAAAACACCGGGGAGCTGTTTTTT. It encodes CASSPPQVKNTGELFF.

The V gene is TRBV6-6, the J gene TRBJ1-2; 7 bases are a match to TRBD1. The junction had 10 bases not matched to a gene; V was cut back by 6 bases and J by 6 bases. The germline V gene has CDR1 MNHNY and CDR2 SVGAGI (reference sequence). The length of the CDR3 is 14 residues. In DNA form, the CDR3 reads TGTGCCAGCAGGGAATCCCTCGGGACAGATGGCTACACCTTC. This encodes CASRESLGTDGYTF.

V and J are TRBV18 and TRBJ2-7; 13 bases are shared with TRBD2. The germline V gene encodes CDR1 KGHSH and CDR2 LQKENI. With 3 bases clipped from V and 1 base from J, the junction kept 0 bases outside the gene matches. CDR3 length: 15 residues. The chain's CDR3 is CASSPTSGGSYEQYF. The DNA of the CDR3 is TGTGCCAGCTCACCGACTAGCGGGGGGTCCTACGAGCAGTACTTC.

CDR3 nucleotides: TGTGCCAGCTCACCACCGGGGGCCCCCACAGATACGCAGTATTTT. Translated: CASSPPGAPTDTQYF. This sequence joins TRBV18 and TRBJ2-3, with a possible D match to TRBD1 (6 bases). From germline, CDR1 is KGHSH and CDR2 LQKENI. Trimming took 0 bases from V and 2 from J, leaving 9 bases between them. This CDR3 region has 15 residues.

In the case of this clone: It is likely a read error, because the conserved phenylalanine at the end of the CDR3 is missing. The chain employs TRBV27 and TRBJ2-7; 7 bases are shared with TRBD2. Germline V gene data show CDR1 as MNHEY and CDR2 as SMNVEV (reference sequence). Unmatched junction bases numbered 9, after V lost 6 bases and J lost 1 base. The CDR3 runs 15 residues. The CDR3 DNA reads TGTGCCAGCAGAGCGGGGTTAGCTCAGTCCTACGAGCAGTACCTC. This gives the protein CASRAGLAQSYEQYL.

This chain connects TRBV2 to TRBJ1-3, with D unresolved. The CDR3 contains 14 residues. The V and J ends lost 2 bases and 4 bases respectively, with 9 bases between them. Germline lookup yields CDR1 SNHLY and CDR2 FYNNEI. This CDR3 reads CASSELRVGNTIYF. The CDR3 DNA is TGTGCCAGCAGTGAACTGCGGGTCGGAAACACCATATATTTT.

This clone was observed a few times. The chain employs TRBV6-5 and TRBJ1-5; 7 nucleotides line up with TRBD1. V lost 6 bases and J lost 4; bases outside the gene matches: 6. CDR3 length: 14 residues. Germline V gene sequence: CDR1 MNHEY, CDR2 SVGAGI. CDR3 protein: CASRLTGYNQPQHF. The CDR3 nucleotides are TGTGCCAGCAGGTTGACAGGGTATAATCAGCCCCAGCATTTT.

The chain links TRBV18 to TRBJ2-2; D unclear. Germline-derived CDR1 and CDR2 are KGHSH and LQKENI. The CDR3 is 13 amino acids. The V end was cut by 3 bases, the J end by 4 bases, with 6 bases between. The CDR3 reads CASSPDTTGELFF. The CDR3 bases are TGTGCCAGCTCACCTGACACCACCGGGGAGCTGTTTTTT.

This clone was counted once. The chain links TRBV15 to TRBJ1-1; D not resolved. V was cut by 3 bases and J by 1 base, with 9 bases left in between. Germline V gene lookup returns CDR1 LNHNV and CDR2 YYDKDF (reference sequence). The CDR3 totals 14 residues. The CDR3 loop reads CATSRAGSNTEAFF. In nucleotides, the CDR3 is TGTGCCACCAGCAGGGCAGGCTCGAACACTGAAGCTTTCTTT.

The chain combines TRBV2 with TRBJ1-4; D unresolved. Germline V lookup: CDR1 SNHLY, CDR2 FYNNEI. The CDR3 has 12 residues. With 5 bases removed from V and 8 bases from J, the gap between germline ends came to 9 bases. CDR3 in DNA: TGTGCCAGCAGTTGGGAGGGAGAAAAACTGTTTTTT. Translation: CASSWEGEKLFF.

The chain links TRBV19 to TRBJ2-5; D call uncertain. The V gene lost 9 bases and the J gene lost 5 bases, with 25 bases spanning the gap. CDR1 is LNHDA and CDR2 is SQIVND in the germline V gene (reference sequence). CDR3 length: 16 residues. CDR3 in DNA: TGTGCCAGCCTAGAACGGCCTCACACCCCGTGGGAGACCCAGTACTTC. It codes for CASLERPHTPWETQYF.

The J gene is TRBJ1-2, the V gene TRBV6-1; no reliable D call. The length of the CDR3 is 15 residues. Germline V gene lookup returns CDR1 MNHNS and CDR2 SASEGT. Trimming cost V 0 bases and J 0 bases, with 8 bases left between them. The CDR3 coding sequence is TGTGCCAGCAGTGAAGCGCTGGCAGCTAACTATGGCTACACCTTC. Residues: CASSEALAANYGYTF.

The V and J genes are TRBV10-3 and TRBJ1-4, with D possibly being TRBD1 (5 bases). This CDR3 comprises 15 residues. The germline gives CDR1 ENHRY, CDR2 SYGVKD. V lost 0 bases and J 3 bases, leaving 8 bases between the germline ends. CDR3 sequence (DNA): TGTGCCATCAGTGAGTCGGGGCAACCTAATGAAAAACTGTTTTTT. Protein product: CAISESGQPNEKLFF.

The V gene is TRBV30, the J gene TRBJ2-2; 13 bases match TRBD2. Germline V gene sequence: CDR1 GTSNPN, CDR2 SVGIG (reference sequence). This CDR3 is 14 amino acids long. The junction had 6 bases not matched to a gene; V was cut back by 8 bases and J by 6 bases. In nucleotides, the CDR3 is TGTGCCAGGGGACTAGCGGGAACTGCCGGGGAGCTGTTTTTT. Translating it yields CARGLAGTAGELFF.

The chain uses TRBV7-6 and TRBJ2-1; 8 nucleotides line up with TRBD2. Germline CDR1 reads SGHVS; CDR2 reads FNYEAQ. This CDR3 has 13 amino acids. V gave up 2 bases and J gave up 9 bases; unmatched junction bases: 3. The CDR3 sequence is CASSLSGSGEQFF. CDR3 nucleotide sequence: TGTGCCAGCAGCTTAAGCGGGAGTGGTGAGCAGTTCTTC.

The CDR3 reads CASSYWEEETQYF. CDR3 coding DNA: TGTGCCAGCAGTTACTGGGAGGAGGAGACCCAGTACTTC. V gene TRBV6-5 combines with J gene TRBJ2-5, with D tentatively TRBD2 (6 bases). V gave up 1 base and J gave up 5 bases, with 8 bases separating them. Germline CDR1 reads MNHEY; CDR2 reads SVGAGI. The CDR3 length is 13 residues.